This T cell receptor (beta chain) was observed in a study of CD8 T cells in ankylosing spondylitis. The study's findings and limits: Matched ankylosing spondylitis synovial fluid reportedly contained a significantly enriched population of disease-linked clones. Some motif variants were previously reported in reactive arthritis synovial fluid and blood. Seemingly characteristic of ankylosing spondylitis blood was a TCR beta motif consisting of eight highly homologous variants.

Quantitative 5'-RACE was performed with molecular barcodes, and it yielded the TCR beta libraries. TCRdb passed the 5' RACE reads through MiXCR, listing each CDR3 protein once. The table lists under 200,000 distinct CDR3 sequences, roughly 10% of them singletons, with less than 15% in the top ten. In its sample, this clonotype was seen a few times. Antigen unknown. The sequence came from a female donor with ankylosing spondylitis or in good health (not recorded which). Source material: blood, either unsorted or a sorted T cell fraction (not recorded which).

Here the CDR3 DNA reads TGTGCCAGCAGCTTAGGAGAAGGGCTTGGCTACACCTTC. Translating it yields CASSLGEGLGYTF. V is TRBV7-9 and J is TRBJ1-2, with D unresolved. CDR1 is SEHNR, CDR2 FQNEAQ, per germline (reference sequence). Deletions cut 1 base from V and 7 bases from J, with 10 bases between. CDR3 size: 13 residues.